A selection of T cell receptor beta chains follows, all from one sample in a study of blood T cell repertoires in COVID-19. Only in-frame clones appear in the TCRdb table, and some are missing; sequencing was by immunoSEQ multiplex PCR. The data show about 200,000 clones, around three quarters seen once. Sequencing was carried out using peripheral blood. Receptor source: an older woman with acute or convalescent COVID-19. Both conserved end residues are part of each CDR3. Clone size is stated in some rows and not others, as once, few, many or a class when expanded.

>-|TRBJ1-6|TRBV18
CASSPLEGNSPLHF
>-|TRBJ2-2|TRBV2
CASSEWRDTGELFF
>-|TRBJ1-3|TRBV28
CASSPRDSHSGNTIYF
>-|TRBJ2-5|TRBV19
CASSSGVLAGGNQETQYF
>-|TRBJ1-1|TRBV11-2
CASSLASYRGPEAFF
>few|TRBJ2-4|TRBV5-4
CASSDSTGGSAIQYF
>-|TRBJ1-1|TRBV5-1
CASSLGGLLNTEAFF
>-|TRBJ2-3|TRBV5-1
CASSLVQGPTDTQYF
>-|TRBJ2-3|TRBV5-1
CASSLGTNTQYF
>-|TRBJ1-4|TRBV20-1
CSASHRGNEKLFF
>-|TRBJ2-7|TRBV12-3/TRBV12-4
CASRGGQLSEQYF
>-|TRBJ1-2|TRBV30
CAWRRGQGYYGYTF
>-|TRBJ2-2|TRBV18
CASSPPSTGGTGELFF
>-|TRBJ2-3|TRBV5-1
CASSLGASTDTQYF
>-|TRBJ1-4|TRBV18
CASSPWGGSLEKLFF
>once|TRBJ1-2|TRBV3-1/TRBV3-2
CASSQGRQGADGYTF
>-|TRBJ1-4|TRBV27
CASRSGAVNEKLFF
>-|TRBJ1-6|TRBV28
CASSTGSQGYYF
>few|TRBJ1-2|TRBV7-2
CASSPPLLYGYTF
>few|TRBJ1-4|TRBV5-6
CASSLGGEEKLFF
>-|TRBJ1-4|TRBV5-1
CASSRGQSNEKLFF
>-|TRBJ1-4|TRBV2
CASSSPGQGWEKLFF
>once|TRBJ2-3|TRBV2
CASSSGTTDTQYF
>-|TRBJ2-2|TRBV5-1
CASSFETGLGGELFF
>-|TRBJ2-1|TRBV27
CASSFQRAFSYNEQFF
>-|TRBJ2-7|TRBV6-5
CASRGGLAVTYEQYF
>-|TRBJ1-5|TRBV28
CASSPPYWQGGGQPQHF
>-|TRBJ1-1|TRBV19
CASSTQGDTEAFF
>-|TRBJ1-1|TRBV19
CASSIAGTGGATRTEAFF
>-|TRBJ2-2|TRBV4-1
CPPRRLAGGGDTGELFF
>-|TRBJ2-1|TRBV27
CASSSLAEVSNEQFF
>-|TRBJ1-2|TRBV7-3
CASSPSTSNYGYTF
>few|TRBJ2-1|TRBV19
CASSSGRVSSYNEQFF
>-|TRBJ2-5|TRBV28
CASRDRGREGETQYF
>few|TRBJ2-5|TRBV5-1
CASSSGGRGQETQYF
>-|TRBJ2-3|TRBV19
CASSPGDRSTDTQYF
>-|TRBJ2-7|TRBV2
CASSDSSGSDEQYF
>-|TRBJ2-7|TRBV2
CASSEGASSYEQYF
>-|TRBJ2-1|TRBV27
CASSILSGRTYNEQFF
>-|TRBJ1-5|TRBV5-1
CASSLEGGVGQPQHF
>-|TRBJ2-3|TRBV6-6
CASRGLGGSTDTQYF
>few|TRBJ2-7|TRBV6-6
CASSRLADTSYEQYF
>-|TRBJ2-7|TRBV10-3
CAISPGADYEQYF